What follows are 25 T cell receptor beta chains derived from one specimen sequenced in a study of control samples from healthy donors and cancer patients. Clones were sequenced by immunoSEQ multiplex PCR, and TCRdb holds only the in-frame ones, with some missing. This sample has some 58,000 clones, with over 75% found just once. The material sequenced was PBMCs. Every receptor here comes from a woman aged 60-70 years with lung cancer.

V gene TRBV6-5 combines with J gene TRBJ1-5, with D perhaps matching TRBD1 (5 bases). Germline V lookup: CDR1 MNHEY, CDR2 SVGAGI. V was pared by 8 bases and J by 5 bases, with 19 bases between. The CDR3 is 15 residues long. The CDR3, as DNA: TGTGCCAGCGGGGCCAGAAGCATACTTGATCAGCCCCAGCATTTT. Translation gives CASGARSILDQPQHF.

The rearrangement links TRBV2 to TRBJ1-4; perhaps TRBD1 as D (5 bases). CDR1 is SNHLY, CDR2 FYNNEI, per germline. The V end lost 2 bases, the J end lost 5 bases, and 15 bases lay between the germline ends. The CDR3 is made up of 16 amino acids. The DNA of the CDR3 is TGTGCCAGCAGTGAACTGTGGGGAGGGGTGAATGAAAAACTGTTTTTT. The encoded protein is CASSELWGGVNEKLFF.

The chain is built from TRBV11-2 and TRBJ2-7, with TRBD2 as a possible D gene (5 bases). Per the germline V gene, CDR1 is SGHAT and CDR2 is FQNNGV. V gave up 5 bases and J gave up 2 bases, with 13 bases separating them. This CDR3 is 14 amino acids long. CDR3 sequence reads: CASSPYGVPYEQYF. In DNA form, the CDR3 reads TGTGCCAGCAGCCCCTACGGGGTCCCCTACGAGCAGTACTTC.

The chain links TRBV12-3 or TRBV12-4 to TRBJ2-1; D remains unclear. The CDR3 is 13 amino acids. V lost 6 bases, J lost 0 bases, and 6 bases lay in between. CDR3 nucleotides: TGTGCCAGCAGAGGCGACTCCTACAATGAGCAGTTCTTC. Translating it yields CASRGDSYNEQFF.

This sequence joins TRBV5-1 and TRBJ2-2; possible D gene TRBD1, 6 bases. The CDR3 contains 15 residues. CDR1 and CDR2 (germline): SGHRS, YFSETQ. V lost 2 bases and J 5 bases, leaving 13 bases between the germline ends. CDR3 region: CASSFLQGGTGELFF. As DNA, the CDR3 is TGCGCCAGCAGCTTCTTACAGGGCGGGACCGGGGAGCTGTTTTTT.

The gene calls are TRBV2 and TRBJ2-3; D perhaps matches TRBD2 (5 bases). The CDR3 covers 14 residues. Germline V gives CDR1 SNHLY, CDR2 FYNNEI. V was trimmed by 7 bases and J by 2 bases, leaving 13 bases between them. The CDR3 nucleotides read TGTGCCAGCAACCGGGCGGGTTCCACAGATACGCAGTATTTT. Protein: CASNRAGSTDTQYF.

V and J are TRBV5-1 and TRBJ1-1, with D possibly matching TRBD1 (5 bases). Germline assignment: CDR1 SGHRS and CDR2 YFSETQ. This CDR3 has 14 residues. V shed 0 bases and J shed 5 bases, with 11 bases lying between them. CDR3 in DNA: TGCGCCAGCAGCTTGGACCCTGGGGGTACTGAAGCTTTCTTT. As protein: CASSLDPGGTEAFF. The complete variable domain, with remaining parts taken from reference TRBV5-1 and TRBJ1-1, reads KAGVTQTPRYLIKTRGQQVTLSCSPISGHRSVSWYQQTPGQGLQFLFEYFSETQRNKGNFPGRFSGRQFSNSRSEMNVSTLELGDSALYLCASSLDPGGTEAFFGQGTRLTVV.

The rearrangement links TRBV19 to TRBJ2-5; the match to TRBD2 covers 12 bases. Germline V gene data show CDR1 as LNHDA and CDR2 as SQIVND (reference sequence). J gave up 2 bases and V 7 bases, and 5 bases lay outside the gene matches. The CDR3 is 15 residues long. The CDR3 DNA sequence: TGTGCCAGTAATTCTGGACTAGCGGGACAAGAGACCCAGTACTTC. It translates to CASNSGLAGQETQYF.

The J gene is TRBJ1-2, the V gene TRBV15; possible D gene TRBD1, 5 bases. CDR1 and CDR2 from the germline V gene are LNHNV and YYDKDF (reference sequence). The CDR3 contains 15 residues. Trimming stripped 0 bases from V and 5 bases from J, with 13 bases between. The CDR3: CATSRDREQEYGYTF. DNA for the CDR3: TGTGCCACCAGCAGAGATCGGGAACAGGAATATGGCTACACCTTC. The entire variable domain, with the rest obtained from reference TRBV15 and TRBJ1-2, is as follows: DAMVIQNPRYQVTQFGKPVTLSCSQTLNHNVMYWYQQKSSQAPKLLFHYYDKDFNNEADTPDNFQSRRPNTSFCFLDIRSPGLGDTAMYLCATSRDREQEYGYTFGSGTRLTVV.

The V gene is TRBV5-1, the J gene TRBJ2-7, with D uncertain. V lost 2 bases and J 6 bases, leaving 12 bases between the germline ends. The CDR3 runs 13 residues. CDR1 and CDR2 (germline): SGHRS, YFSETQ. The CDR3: CASSFDRMGEQYF. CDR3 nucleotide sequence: TGCGCCAGCAGCTTTGATAGGATGGGCGAGCAGTACTTC.

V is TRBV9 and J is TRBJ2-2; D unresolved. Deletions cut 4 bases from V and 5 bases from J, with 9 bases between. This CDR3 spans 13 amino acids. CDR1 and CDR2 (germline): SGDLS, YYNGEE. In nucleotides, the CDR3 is TGTGCCAGCAGCAACTCGGCTACCGGGGAGCTGTTTTTT. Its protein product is CASSNSATGELFF.

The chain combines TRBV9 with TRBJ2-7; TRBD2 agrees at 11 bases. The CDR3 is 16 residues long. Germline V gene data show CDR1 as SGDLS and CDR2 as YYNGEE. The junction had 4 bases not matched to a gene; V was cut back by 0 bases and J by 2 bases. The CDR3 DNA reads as TGTGCCAGCAGCGTAGGTCTAGCGGGAGGACCCTACGAGCAGTACTTC. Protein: CASSVGLAGGPYEQYF.

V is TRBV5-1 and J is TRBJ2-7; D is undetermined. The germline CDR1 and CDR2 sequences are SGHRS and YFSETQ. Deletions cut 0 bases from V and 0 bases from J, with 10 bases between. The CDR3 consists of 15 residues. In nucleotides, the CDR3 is TGCGCCAGCAGCTTGGGGCCAGGCTCCTCCTACGAGCAGTACTTC. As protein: CASSLGPGSSYEQYF.

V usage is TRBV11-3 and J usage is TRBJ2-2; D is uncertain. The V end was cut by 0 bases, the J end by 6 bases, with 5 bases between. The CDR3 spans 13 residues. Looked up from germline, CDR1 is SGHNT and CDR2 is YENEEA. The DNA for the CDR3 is TGTGCCAGCAGCTTAGAAGGGTCCGGGGAGCTGTTTTTT. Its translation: CASSLEGSGELFF.

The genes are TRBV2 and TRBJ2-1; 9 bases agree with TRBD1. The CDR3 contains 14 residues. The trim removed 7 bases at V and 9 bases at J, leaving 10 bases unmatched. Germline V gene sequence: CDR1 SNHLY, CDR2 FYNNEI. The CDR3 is CASTSGQGWGEQFF. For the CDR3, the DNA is TGTGCCAGCACATCGGGACAGGGATGGGGTGAGCAGTTCTTC.

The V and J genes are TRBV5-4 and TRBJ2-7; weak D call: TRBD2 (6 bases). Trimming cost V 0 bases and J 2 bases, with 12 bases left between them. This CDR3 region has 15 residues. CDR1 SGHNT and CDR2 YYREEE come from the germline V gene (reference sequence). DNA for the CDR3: TGTGCCAGCAGCTTGGAGCTCGGGGGTCCCTACGAGCAGTACTTC. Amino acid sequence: CASSLELGGPYEQYF.

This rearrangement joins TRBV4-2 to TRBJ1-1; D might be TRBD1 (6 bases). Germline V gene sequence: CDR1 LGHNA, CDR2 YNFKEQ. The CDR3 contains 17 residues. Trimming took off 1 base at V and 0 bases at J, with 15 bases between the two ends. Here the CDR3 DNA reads TGTGCCAGCAGCCAAGTAGGTACAGGGCGTATGAACACTGAAGCTTTCTTT. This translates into CASSQVGTGRMNTEAFF.

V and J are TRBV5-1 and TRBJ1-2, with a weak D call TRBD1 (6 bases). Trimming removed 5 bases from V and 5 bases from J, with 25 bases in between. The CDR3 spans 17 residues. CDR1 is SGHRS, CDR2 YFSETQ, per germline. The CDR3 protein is CASRTGGGTKRTYGYTF. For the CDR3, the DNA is TGCGCCAGCAGGACTGGGGGCGGAACTAAGCGTACTTATGGCTACACCTTC.

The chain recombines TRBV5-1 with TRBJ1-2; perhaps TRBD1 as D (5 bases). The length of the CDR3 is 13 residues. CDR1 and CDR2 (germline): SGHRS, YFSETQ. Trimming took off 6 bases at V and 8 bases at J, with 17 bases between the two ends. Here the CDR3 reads CASNFGGMEGYTF. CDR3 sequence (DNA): TGCGCCAGCAACTTCGGGGGTATGGAAGGCTACACCTTC.

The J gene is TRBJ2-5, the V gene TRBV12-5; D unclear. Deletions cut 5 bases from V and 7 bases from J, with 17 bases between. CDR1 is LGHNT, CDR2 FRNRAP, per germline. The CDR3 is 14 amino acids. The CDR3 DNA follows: TGTGCTAGTGGTCCCTCCTCCCCATCCGGGACCCAGTACTTC. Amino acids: CASGPSSPSGTQYF.

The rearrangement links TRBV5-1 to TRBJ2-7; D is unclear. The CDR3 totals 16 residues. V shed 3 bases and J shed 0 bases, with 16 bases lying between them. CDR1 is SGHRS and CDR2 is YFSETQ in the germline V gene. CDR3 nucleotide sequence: TGCGCCAGCAGCTGGGAACTGCCCTTAAGCTCCTACGAGCAGTACTTC. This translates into CASSWELPLSSYEQYF.

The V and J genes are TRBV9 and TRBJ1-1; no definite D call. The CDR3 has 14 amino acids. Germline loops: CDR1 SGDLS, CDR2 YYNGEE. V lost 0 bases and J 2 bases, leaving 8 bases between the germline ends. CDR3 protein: CASSVAAKNTEAFF. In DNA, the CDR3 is TGTGCCAGCAGCGTAGCGGCCAAAAACACTGAAGCTTTCTTT.

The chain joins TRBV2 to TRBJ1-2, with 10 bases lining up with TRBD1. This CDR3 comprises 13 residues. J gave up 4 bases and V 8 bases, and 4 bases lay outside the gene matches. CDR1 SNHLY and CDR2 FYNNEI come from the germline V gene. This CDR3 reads CASRDRGLYGYTF. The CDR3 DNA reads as TGTGCCAGCCGGGACAGGGGTCTCTATGGCTACACCTTC. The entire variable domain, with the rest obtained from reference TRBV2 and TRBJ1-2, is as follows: EPEVTQTPSHQVTQMGQEVILRCVPISNHLYFYWYRQILGQKVEFLVSFYNNEISEKSEIFDDQFSVERPDGSNFTLKIRSTKLEDSAMYFCASRDRGLYGYTFGSGTRLTVV.

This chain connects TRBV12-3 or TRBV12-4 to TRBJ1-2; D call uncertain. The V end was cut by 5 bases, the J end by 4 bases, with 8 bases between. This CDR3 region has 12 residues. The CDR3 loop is CASSGSAYGYTF. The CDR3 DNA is TGTGCCAGCAGTGGTTCAGCCTATGGCTACACCTTC.

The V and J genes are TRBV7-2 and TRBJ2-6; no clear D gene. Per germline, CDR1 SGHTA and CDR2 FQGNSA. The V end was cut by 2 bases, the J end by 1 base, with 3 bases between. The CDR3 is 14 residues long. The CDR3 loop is CASSLQSGANVLTF. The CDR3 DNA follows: TGTGCCAGCAGCTTACAGTCTGGGGCCAACGTCCTGACTTTC.